This TCR beta chain was captured in a study of T cell responses to AZD1222 COVID-19 vaccine. Across the study: Second doses at about 4 or about 12 weeks were pooled.

There are 12 residues in the CDR3. In germline, CDR1 is ENHRY, CDR2 SYGVKD. V was pared by 10 bases and J by 9 bases, with 4 bases of the junction left unmatched. Using immunoSEQ multiplex PCR, the repertoire was profiled, and TCRdb retains in-frame clones only, with some absent. This sample has 150,000 to 180,000 clones, with about 85% found just once. General study points: Along spike, vaccine-associated CD4 TCRs were found throughout, with dominance at 160-218 and 743-854. Repertoires were obtained only post-peak T cell response. The donor cohort was predominantly white British with a female majority, and clonal diversity may have been underestimated.

The table lists this clone with a count of one. Its antigen is not known. This TCR came from an adult in good health. This chain links TRBV10-3 with TRBJ1-6, with 9 positions matching TRBD1. The sample here was peripheral blood, taken on day 0 of AZD1222 vaccination. Written as DNA, the CDR3 is TGTGCCACCCGGGACAGGGCTTCACCCCTCCACTTT. Translation: CATRDRASPLHF.